A single sample gave rise to the 22 T cell receptor beta chains below, sequenced in a study of PD-1 blockade in classical Hodgkin lymphoma. The repertoire was sequenced with immunoSEQ multiplex PCR; TCRdb's copy has only in-frame clones and lacks some. The data contain roughly 40,000 clones, 87% of them seen just once; the ten biggest clones take up roughly 9%. Autologous stem cell transplantation was followed by relapse in every patient, and brentuximab vedotin exposure varied. Sequences were derived from peripheral blood mononuclear cells (PBMCs), sampled at baseline. The receptor source for this set is a human donor with classical Hodgkin lymphoma.

The rearrangement joins TRBV6-5 to TRBJ1-4; possible D gene TRBD1, 6 bases. CDR1 is MNHEY and CDR2 is SVGAGI in the germline V gene. V lost 0 bases and J 4 bases, leaving 12 bases between the germline ends. The CDR3 length is 16 residues. The CDR3 coding sequence is TGTGCCAGCAGTTACTCGCGGGCAGGGGATAATGAAAAACTGTTTTTT. Protein: CASSYSRAGDNEKLFF.

This chain links TRBV9 with TRBJ1-1; D may be TRBD1 (5 bases). Trimming took 3 bases from V and 1 from J, leaving 16 bases between them. The CDR3 extends over 16 amino acids. Germline V gene sequence: CDR1 SGDLS, CDR2 YYNGEE. The CDR3 DNA sequence: TGTGCCAGCAGCGCCGGGACCCCGGCCCCGAACACTGAAGCTTTCTTT. Its protein product is CASSAGTPAPNTEAFF. The full variable domain, completed using reference TRBV9 and TRBJ1-1, is DSGVTQTPKHLITATGQRVTLRCSPRSGDLSVYWYQQSLDQGLQFLIQYYNGEERAKGNILERFSAQQFPDLHSELNLSSLELGDSALYFCASSAGTPAPNTEAFFGQGTRLTVV.

The rearrangement links TRBV5-1 to TRBJ2-1; the D is unclear. V lost 0 bases and J lost 4, with 5 bases in between. The CDR3 consists of 13 residues. Per germline, CDR1 SGHRS and CDR2 YFSETQ. The CDR3 bases are TGCGCCAGCAGCTTGGTGGCTTACAATGAGCAGTTCTTC. Protein product: CASSLVAYNEQFF.

The V gene is TRBV30, the J gene TRBJ1-5, with D unresolved. The CDR3 covers 13 residues. Trimming removed 3 bases at V and 8 bases at J, with 14 bases between. CDR1 and CDR2 (germline): GTSNPN, SVGIG (reference sequence). The CDR3 bases are TGTGCCTGGAGCGCAGGTGTGATCAAGCCCCAGCATTTT. This gives the protein CAWSAGVIKPQHF. The full variable domain, in which reference TRBV30 and TRBJ1-5 provide the parts outside the CDR3, is SQTIHQWPATLVQPVGSPLSLECTVEGTSNPNLYWYRQAAGRGLQLLFYSVGIGQISSEVPQNLSASRPQDRQFILSSKKLLLSDSGFYLCAWSAGVIKPQHFGDGTRLSIL.

The rearrangement joins TRBV5-5 to TRBJ1-1, with a tentative D call TRBD1 (5 bases). Germline V lookup: CDR1 SGHKS, CDR2 YYEKEE (reference sequence). CDR3 size: 15 residues. V was cut by 3 bases and J by 5 bases, with 17 bases left in between. The CDR3 is CASSSKFQGGTEAFF. As DNA, the CDR3 is TGTGCCAGCAGCTCAAAATTTCAGGGAGGAACTGAAGCTTTCTTT.

This rearrangement joins TRBV27 to TRBJ2-6; 8 nucleotides align to TRBD1. J gave up 4 bases and V 5 bases, and 4 bases lay outside the gene matches. This CDR3 spans 15 amino acids. Germline V gene lookup returns CDR1 MNHEY and CDR2 SMNVEV (reference sequence). The CDR3 spells CASSLTGVGANVLTF. CDR3 sequence (DNA): TGTGCCAGCAGTCTGACAGGGGTCGGGGCCAACGTCCTGACTTTC.

There are a few counts of this clone. The gene calls are TRBV18 and TRBJ1-5; D not certain. Germline V gives CDR1 KGHSH, CDR2 LQKENI. This CDR3 comprises 13 residues. Deletions cut 1 base from V and 2 bases from J, with 3 bases between. The CDR3 DNA reads TGTGCCAGCTCACCACTCCGCAATCAGCCCCAGCATTTT. This sequence encodes CASSPLRNQPQHF.

This clone was detected a few times. The chain combines TRBV19 with TRBJ2-1, with 10 bases identical to TRBD2. CDR3 length equals 15 residues. The V gene's germline CDR1 is LNHDA and CDR2 SQIVND (reference sequence). V gave up 7 bases and J gave up 6 bases; unmatched junction bases: 9. The CDR3 protein is CASTPPGLAINEQFF. CDR3 nucleotides: TGTGCCAGTACCCCCCCGGGACTAGCGATCAATGAGCAGTTCTTC.

This clone has a single count. At one end the junction does not follow the germline gene, possibly because of a read error. The J gene is TRBJ1-4, the V gene TRBV20-1; D is ambiguous. CDR3 size: 11 residues. CDR1 is DFQATT and CDR2 is SNEGSKA in the germline V gene (reference sequence). CDR3 sequence: CSARDNKKLFF. The CDR3 nucleotides read TGCAGTGCTAGAGATAATAAAAAACTGTTTTTT.

The rearrangement links TRBV4-3 to TRBJ1-3, with D possibly matching TRBD1 (6 bases). Trimming left V 0 bases short and J 0 bases short, with 9 bases between. Germline V gene data show CDR1 as LGHNA and CDR2 as YSLEER. CDR3 length equals 16 residues. The CDR3 sequence is CASSQEKQGSGNTIYF. The DNA for the CDR3 is TGCGCCAGCAGCCAAGAAAAACAGGGCTCTGGAAACACCATATATTTT.

The J gene is TRBJ2-7, the V gene TRBV11-3; tentative D call: TRBD1 (6 bases). The length of the CDR3 is 14 residues. V shed 1 base and J shed 2 bases, with 9 bases lying between them. CDR1 and CDR2 from the germline V gene are SGHNT and YENEEA. The CDR3 nucleotides read TGTGCCAGCAGCTTAGGAGGACAGACCTACGAGCAGTACTTC. Translating it yields CASSLGGQTYEQYF.

This clone was seen once. The chain carries TRBV7-3 and TRBJ2-7; 7 bases match TRBD1. CDR3 length equals 14 residues. The V gene's germline CDR1 is SGHTA and CDR2 FQGTGA. The V and J ends lost 0 bases and 6 bases, in that order; junction bases with no gene match: 5. CDR3 residues: CASSLTGTDGEQYF. CDR3 bases: TGTGCCAGCAGCTTAACGGGGACAGATGGCGAGCAGTACTTC.

This clone appeared a single time. The rearrangement links TRBV28 to TRBJ2-3, with 9 bases that match TRBD2. Germline CDR1 and CDR2: MDHEN and SYDVKM. Trimming took 1 base from V and 4 from J; bases not matched to a gene: 12. The length of the CDR3 is 18 residues. The CDR3 DNA reads as TGTGCCAGCAGTTTATCCCGGAGGGCAAGCGGGAGGCCAGATACGCAGTATTTT. It is translated as CASSLSRRASGRPDTQYF.

In its sample, this clone was seen a few times. V usage is TRBV4-2 and J usage is TRBJ2-3, with D perhaps matching TRBD2 (6 bases). CDR3 size: 16 residues. V was pared by 4 bases and J by 5 bases, with 19 bases between. From germline, CDR1 is LGHNA and CDR2 YNFKEQ. For the CDR3, the DNA is TGTGCCAGCAGCCGCCGCGGAGGGGATGGTGGAGATACGCAGTATTTT. This encodes CASSRRGGDGGDTQYF.

V and J are TRBV19 and TRBJ2-7, with 7 bases identical to TRBD1. The junction had 11 bases not matched to a gene; V was cut back by 6 bases and J by 9 bases. The CDR3 spans 13 residues. Germline V gene lookup returns CDR1 LNHDA and CDR2 SQIVND (reference sequence). For the CDR3, the DNA is TGTGCCAGTAGCCCGGGACAGCTCCTGGGGCAGTACTTC. It codes for CASSPGQLLGQYF.

The chain employs TRBV5-6 and TRBJ1-4; 7 bases are a match to TRBD1. Germline values: CDR1 SGHDT, CDR2 YYEEEE. The V gene end was trimmed by 5 bases and the J gene end by 11 bases; junction bases not matched to a gene: 12. There are 14 residues in the CDR3. The CDR3 DNA follows: TGTGCCAGCAGACGACGGGACAGAGAAGAGAAACTGTTTTTT. It is translated as CASRRRDREEKLFF. Full variable domain (rest looked up from reference TRBV5-6 and TRBJ1-4): DAGVTQSPTHLIKTRGQQVTLRCSPKSGHDTVSWYQQALGQGPQFIFQYYEEEERQRGNFPDRFSGHQFPNYSSELNVNALLLGDSALYLCASRRRDREEKLFFGSGTQLSVL.

This sequence joins TRBV27 and TRBJ2-3; 10 bases are shared with TRBD2. CDR1 is MNHEY, CDR2 SMNVEV, per germline (reference sequence). With 2 bases clipped from V and 3 bases from J, the junction kept 8 bases outside the gene matches. The CDR3 is made up of 17 amino acids. CDR3 sequence (DNA): TGTGCCAGCAGTTTACGCCTAGCGGGAGCTTCAACAGATACGCAGTATTTT. Translation: CASSLRLAGASTDTQYF.

The chain joins TRBV7-6 to TRBJ2-7; the match to TRBD2 covers 9 bases. With 5 bases clipped from V and 0 bases from J, the junction kept 14 bases outside the gene matches. Germline V CDR1 and CDR2: SGHVS, FNYEAQ. This CDR3 is built from 18 residues. The CDR3 loop reads CASSPQRHAGGHSYEQYF. Here the CDR3 DNA reads TGTGCCAGCAGCCCCCAGCGCCACGCGGGGGGGCACTCCTACGAGCAGTACTTC.

The chain is built from TRBV7-3 and TRBJ2-3; no definite D call. From germline, CDR1 is SGHTA and CDR2 FQGTGA. The V end lost 3 bases, the J end lost 4 bases, and 5 bases lay between the germline ends. The CDR3 has 12 amino acids. The CDR3: CASSFSADTQYF. DNA of the CDR3: TGTGCCAGCAGCTTCTCCGCAGATACGCAGTATTTT.

The rearrangement joins TRBV19 to TRBJ2-5, with 8 bases lining up with TRBD2. The CDR3 has 15 amino acids. Germline lookup yields CDR1 LNHDA and CDR2 SQIVND (reference sequence). V trimming: 4 bases; J trimming: 5 bases; junction bases outside the gene matches: 9. CDR3 sequence (DNA): TGTGCCAGTAGTACCTCAGCGGGGGTAGGGGAGACCCAGTACTTC. It specifies CASSTSAGVGETQYF.

The genes are TRBV10-3 and TRBJ2-2; a weak D match, TRBD2 (6 bases). The CDR3 totals 14 residues. Germline V gene sequence: CDR1 ENHRY, CDR2 SYGVKD. Between the trimmed V and J ends, which lost 7 bases and 0 bases, there was a span of 9 bases. The chain's CDR3 is CAIKSSANTGELFF. The CDR3 DNA reads as TGTGCCATCAAGTCTAGCGCGAACACCGGGGAGCTGTTTTTT.

V gene TRBV7-2 combines with J gene TRBJ1-1, with 8 bases fitting TRBD1. V shed 2 bases and J 4 bases; nucleotides not matched to a gene: 0. Germline V lookup: CDR1 SGHTA, CDR2 FQGNSA. The CDR3 is made up of 13 amino acids. The CDR3 sequence: CASSLTGGTEAFF. The CDR3 DNA follows: TGTGCCAGCAGCTTAACAGGGGGCACTGAAGCTTTCTTT.